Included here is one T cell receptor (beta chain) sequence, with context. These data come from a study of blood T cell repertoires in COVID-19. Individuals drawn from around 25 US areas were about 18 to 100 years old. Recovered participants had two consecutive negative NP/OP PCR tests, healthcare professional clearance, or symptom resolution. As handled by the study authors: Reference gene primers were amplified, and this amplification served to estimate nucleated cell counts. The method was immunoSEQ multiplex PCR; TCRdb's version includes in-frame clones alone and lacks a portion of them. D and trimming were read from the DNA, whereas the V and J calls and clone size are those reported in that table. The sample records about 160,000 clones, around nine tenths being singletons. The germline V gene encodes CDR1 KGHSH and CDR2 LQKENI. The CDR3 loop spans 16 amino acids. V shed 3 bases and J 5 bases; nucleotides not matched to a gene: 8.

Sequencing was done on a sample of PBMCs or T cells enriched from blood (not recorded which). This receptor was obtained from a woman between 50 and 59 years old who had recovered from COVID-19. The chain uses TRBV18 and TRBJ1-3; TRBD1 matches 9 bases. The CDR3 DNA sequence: TGTGCCAGCTCACCCCCCGGGACAGGGACCCGAAACACCATATATTTT. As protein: CASSPPGTGTRNTIYF. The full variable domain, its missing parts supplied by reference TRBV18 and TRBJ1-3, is NAGVMQNPRHLVRRRGQEARLRCSPMKGHSHVYWYRQLPEEGLKFMVYLQKENIIDESGMPKERFSAEFPKEGPSILRIQQVVRGDSAAYFCASSPPGTGTRNTIYFGEGSWLTVV.